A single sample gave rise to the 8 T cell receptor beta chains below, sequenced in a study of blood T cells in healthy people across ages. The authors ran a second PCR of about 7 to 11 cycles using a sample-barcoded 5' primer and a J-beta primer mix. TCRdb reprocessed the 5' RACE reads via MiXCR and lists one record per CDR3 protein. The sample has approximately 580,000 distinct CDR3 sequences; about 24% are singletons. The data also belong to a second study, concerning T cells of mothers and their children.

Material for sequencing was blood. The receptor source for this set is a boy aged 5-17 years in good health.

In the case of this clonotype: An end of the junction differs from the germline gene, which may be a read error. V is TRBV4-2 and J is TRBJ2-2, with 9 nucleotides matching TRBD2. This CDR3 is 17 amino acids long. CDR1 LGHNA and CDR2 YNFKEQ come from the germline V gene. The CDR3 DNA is TGTGCCAGCAGCCAAGATCCGCTAGCGGGGAACACCTGGGAGCTGTTTTTT. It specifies CASSQDPLAGNTWELFF.

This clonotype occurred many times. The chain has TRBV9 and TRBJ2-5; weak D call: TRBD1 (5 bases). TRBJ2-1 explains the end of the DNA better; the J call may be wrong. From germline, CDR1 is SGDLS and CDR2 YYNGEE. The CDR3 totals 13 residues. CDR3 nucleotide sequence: TGTGCCAGCAGCACAGACAGTTACAATGAGCAGTTCTTC. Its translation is CASSTDSYNEQFF.

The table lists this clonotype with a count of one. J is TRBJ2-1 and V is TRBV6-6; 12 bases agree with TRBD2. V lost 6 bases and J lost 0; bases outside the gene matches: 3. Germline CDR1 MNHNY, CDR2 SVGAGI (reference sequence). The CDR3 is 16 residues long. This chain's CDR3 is CASRGLAGSSYNEQFF. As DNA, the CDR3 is TGTGCCAGCAGAGGACTAGCGGGGAGCTCCTACAATGAGCAGTTCTTC.

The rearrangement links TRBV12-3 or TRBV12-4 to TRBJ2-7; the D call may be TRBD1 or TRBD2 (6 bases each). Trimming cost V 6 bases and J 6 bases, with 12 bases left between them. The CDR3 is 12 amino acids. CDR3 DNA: TGTGCCAGCAGCATCTGGGGGGCCGAGCAGTACTTC. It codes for CASSIWGAEQYF.

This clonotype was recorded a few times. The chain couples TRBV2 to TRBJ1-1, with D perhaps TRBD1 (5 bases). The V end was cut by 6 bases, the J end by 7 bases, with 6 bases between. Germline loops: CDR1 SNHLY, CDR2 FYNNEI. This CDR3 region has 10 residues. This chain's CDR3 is CASRQVEAFF. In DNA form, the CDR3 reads TGTGCCAGCAGACAGGTTGAAGCTTTCTTT.

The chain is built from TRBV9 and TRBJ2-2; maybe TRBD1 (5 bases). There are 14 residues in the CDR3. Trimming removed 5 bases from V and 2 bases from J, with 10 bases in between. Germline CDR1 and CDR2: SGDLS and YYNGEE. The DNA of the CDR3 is TGTGCCAGCAGTAGGGGTTATAACACCGGGGAGCTGTTTTTT. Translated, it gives CASSRGYNTGELFF. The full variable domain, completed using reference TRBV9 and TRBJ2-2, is DSGVTQTPKHLITATGQRVTLRCSPRSGDLSVYWYQQSLDQGLQFLIQYYNGEERAKGNILERFSAQQFPDLHSELNLSSLELGDSALYFCASSRGYNTGELFFGEGSRLTVL.

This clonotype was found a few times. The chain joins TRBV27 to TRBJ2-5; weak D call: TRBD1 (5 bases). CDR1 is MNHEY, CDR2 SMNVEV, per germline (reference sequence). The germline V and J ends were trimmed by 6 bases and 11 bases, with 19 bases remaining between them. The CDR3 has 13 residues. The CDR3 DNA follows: TGTGCCAGCAGCCCCGTAGGGGTTGGTGAGCAGTACTTC. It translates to CASSPVGVGEQYF.

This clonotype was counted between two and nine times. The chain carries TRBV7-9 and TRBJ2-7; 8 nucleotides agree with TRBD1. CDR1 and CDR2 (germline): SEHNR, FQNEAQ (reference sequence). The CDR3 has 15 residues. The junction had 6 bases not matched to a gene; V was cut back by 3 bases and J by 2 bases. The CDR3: CASSFTDRAPYEQYF. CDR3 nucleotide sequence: TGTGCCAGCAGCTTCACGGACAGGGCACCCTACGAGCAGTACTTC.